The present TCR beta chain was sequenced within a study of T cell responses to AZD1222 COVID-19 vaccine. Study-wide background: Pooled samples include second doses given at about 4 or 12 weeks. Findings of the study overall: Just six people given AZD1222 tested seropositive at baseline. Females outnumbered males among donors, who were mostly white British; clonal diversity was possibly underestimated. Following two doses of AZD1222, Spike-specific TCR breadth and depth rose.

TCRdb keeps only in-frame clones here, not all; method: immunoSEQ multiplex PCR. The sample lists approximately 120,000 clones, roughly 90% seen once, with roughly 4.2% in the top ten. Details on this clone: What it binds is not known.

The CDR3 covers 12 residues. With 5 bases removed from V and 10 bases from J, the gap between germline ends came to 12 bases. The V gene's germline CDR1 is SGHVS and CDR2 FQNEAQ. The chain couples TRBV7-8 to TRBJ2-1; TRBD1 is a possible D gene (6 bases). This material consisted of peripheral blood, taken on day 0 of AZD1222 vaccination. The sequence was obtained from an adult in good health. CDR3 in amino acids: CASSPSGTEQFF. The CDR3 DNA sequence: TGTGCCAGCAGCCCTAGTGGGACAGAGCAGTTCTTC.